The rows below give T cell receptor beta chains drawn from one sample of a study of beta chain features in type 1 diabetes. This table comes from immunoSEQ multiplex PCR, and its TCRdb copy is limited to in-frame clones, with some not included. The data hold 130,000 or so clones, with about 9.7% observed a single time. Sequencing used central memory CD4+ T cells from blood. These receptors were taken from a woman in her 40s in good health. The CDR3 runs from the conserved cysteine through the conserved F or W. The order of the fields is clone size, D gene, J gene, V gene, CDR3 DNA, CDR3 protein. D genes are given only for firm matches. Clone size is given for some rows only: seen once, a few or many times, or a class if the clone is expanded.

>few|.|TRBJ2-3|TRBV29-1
TGCAGCGTTGAAGATTTAAAAGACCCCGGGGATACGCAGTATTTT
CSVEDLKDPGDTQYF
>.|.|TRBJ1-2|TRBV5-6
TGTGCCAGCAGCGTTGGCGGCAGGGCGAACTATGGCTACACCTTC
CASSVGGRANYGYTF
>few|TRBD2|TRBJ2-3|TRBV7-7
TGTGCTAGCAGCAAGCGGGGGGCGCTCACAGATACGCAGTATTTT
CASSKRGALTDTQYF
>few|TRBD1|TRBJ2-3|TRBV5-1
TGCGCCAGCAGCAGCCAGGGGGATGTAGGCACAGATACGCAGTATTTT
CASSSQGDVGTDTQYF
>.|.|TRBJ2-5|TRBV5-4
TGTGCCAGCAGCCACGACGACGGGGGTCGGTACTTC
CASSHDDGGRYF
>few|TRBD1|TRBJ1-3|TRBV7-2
TGTGCCAGCAGCACAGGGGGACAGGGCTCTGGAAACACCATATATTTT
CASSTGGQGSGNTIYF
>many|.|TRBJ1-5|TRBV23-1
TGCGCCAGTCACCACACGGGTAAAGGCAATCAGCCCCAGCATTTT
CASHHTGKGNQPQHF
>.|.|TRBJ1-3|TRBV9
TGTGCCAGCAGCCCCCGAGATCCACGGTCTGGAAACACCATATATTTT
CASSPRDPRSGNTIYF
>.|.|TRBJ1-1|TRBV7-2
TGTGCCAGCAGCTTTGCCGGGGTCCCCACTGAAGCTTTCTTT
CASSFAGVPTEAFF
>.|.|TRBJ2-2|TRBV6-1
TGTGCCAGCAGTGAAGCTCCGGGTCACCTAGGCGCCCTTGGGCTGTTTTTT
CASSEAPGHLGALGLFF
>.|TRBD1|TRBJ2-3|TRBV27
TGTGCCAGCAGTGCCCCGGGACAGAACACAGATACGCAGTATTTT
CASSAPGQNTDTQYF
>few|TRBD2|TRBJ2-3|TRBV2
TGTGCCAGCAGTAGTGAAGCGGGGAGAAGCACAGATACGCAGTATTTT
CASSSEAGRSTDTQYF
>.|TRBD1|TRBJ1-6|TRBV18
TGTGCCAGCTCCCTCAGGGGGGATAATTCACCCCTCCACTTT
CASSLRGDNSPLHF
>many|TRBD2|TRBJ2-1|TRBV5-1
TGCGCCAGCAGCTTGGTTACCCAGCGGGGGGGCAATGAGCAGTTCTTC
CASSLVTQRGGNEQFF
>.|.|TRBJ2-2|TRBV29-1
TGCAGCGCAGGGGCCCGTGCGGACAGCAACACCGGGGAGCTGTTTTTT
CSAGARADSNTGELFF
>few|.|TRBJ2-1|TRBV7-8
TGTGCCAGCAGCGCAACAGGGTCCCAGTTTCAGTTCTTC
CASSATGSQFQFF
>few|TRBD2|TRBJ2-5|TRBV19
TGTGCCAGTAGCAGCTCCGGGACTAGCGGTGAGACCCAGTACTTC
CASSSSGTSGETQYF
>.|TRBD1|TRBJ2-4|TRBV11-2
TGTGCCAGCAGCTTACCCGGGACAGGTACGGACATTCAGTACTTC
CASSLPGTGTDIQYF
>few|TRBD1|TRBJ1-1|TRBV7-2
TGTGCCAGCAGCTTCAACAGGGGGCCTGAAGCTTTCTTT
CASSFNRGPEAFF
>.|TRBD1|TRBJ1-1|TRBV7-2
TGTGCCAGCAGCTCCGGGGACAGATACACTGAAGCTTTCTTT
CASSSGDRYTEAFF
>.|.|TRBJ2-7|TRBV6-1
TGTGCCAGCAGGATACTAGAGGGAGACTCCTACGAGCAGTACTTC
CASRILEGDSYEQYF
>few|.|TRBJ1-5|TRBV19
TGTGCCAGTAGTGGGGACATCAATCAGCCCCAGCATTTT
CASSGDINQPQHF
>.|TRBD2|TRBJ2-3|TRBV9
TGTGCCAGCAGCTTAGGACTAGCGGGGGGCACAGATACGCAGTATTTT
CASSLGLAGGTDTQYF
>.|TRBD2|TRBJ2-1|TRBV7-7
TGTGCCAGCAGCCCCTCAGGTGGGGGACTATACAATGAGCAGTTCTTC
CASSPSGGGLYNEQFF
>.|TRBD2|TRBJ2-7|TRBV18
TGTGCCAGCTCACCACCTCTAGCGGGGGGGGTGGACGAGCAGTACTTC
CASSPPLAGGVDEQYF
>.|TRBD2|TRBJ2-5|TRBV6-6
TGTGCCACAGGACTAGCGGGGGAAGAGACCCAGTACTTC
CATGLAGEETQYF
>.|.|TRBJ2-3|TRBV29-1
TGCAGCGTCGTGCTACTAGCAACAGATACGCAGTATTTT
CSVVLLATDTQYF
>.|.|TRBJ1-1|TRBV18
TGTGCCAGCTCACCAGCTGGGGGGGGAGTGAACACTGAAGCTTTCTTT
CASSPAGGGVNTEAFF
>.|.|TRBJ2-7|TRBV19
TGTGCCAGTAGTATCCAACGCGACAGCCCGTCCTACGAGCAGTACTTC
CASSIQRDSPSYEQYF
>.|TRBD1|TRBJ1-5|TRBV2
TGTGCCAGCAGGGACAGGGTTAGCAATCAGCCCCAGCATTTT
CASRDRVSNQPQHF
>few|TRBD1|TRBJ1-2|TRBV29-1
TGCAGCGTTGAAGATCTGGGTGCAGGGGGAGGCTATGGCTACACCTTC
CSVEDLGAGGGYGYTF
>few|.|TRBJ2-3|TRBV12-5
TGTGCTAGTGGTTCAAGAGGGGGAGTCTCCTCCCGAGAGGGGCTCTATACGCAGTATTTT
CASGSRGGVSSREGLYTQYF
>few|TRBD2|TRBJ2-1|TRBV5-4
TGTGCCAGCAGCTTGGGTGGACTAGCGGGGGACAATGAGCAGTTCTTC
CASSLGGLAGDNEQFF
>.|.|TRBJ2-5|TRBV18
TGTGCCAGCTCACCCGGTCGCGACGGAGTACGAGAGACCCAGTACTTC
CASSPGRDGVRETQYF
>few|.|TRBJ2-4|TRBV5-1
TGCGCCAGCTACGAACAGGGAATCGAAAACATTCAGTACTTC
CASYEQGIENIQYF
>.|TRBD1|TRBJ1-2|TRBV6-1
TGTGCCAGCAGTGGCCAGGGGGCGAACTATGGCTACACCTTC
CASSGQGANYGYTF
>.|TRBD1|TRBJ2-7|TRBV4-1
TGCGCCAGCAGCCCTGAGGCAGGGGGTCGAGAGCAGTACTTC
CASSPEAGGREQYF
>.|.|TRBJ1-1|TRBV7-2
TGTGCCAGCAGACCGGACAGGAACACTGAAGCTTTCTTT
CASRPDRNTEAFF
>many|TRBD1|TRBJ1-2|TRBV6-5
TGTGCCAGCAGCAAGGGGGCTGACTATGGCTACACCTTC
CASSKGADYGYTF
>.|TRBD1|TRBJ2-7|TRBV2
TGTGCCAGCAGAAAGGACAGGGACGAGCAGTACTTC
CASRKDRDEQYF
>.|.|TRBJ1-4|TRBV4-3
TGCGCCAGCAGCCAAGCGGGCAGGGTCAGGGGTAATGAAAAACTGTTTTTT
CASSQAGRVRGNEKLFF
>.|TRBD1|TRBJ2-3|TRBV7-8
TGTGCCAGCAGCTTAGCAGGGGGCCGCACAGATACGCAGTATTTT
CASSLAGGRTDTQYF
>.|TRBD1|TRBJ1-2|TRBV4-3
TGCGCCAGCAGCCAAGATTCGGGACAGGGGGCAGGCTACACCTTC
CASSQDSGQGAGYTF
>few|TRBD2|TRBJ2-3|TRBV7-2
TGTGCCAGCAGCTTAGTTGGGCTAGCGGGCCCTGGGGGAGATACGCAGTATTTT
CASSLVGLAGPGGDTQYF
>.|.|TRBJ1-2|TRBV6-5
TGTGCCAGCAGTTACGGGCAGTCAAGCGGCTACACCTTC
CASSYGQSSGYTF
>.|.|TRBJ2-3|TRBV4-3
TGCGCCAGCAGCCCGACACAGGGTGTCTTTAGCACAGATACGCAGTATTTT
CASSPTQGVFSTDTQYF
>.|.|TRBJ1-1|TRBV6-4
TGTGCCAGCACTCCCAACCTCGGGATGAACACTGAAGCTTTCTTT
CASTPNLGMNTEAFF
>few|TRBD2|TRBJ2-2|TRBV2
TGTGCCAGCAGCCTGACTAGCGGGGGGTTGGCCACCGGGGAGCTGTTTTTT
CASSLTSGGLATGELFF
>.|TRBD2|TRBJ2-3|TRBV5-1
TGCGCCAGCAGCACAGCGGGGAGGCAATCAGATACGCAGTATTTT
CASSTAGRQSDTQYF
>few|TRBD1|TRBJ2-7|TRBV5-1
TGCGCCAGCAGCGAGAGGGGGCTTGGGCACGAGCAGTACTTC
CASSERGLGHEQYF
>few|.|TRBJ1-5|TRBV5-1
TGCGCCAGCAGCCCGGACAACCTCAATCAGCCCCAGCATTTT
CASSPDNLNQPQHF
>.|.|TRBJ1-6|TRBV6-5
TGTGCCAGCAGTTACTCTTTGGAGGTGGGTTCACCCCTCCACTTT
CASSYSLEVGSPLHF